Listed here is a single T cell receptor (beta chain). This sample is drawn from a study of blood T cell repertoires in COVID-19. Study details: The study drew acute and convalescent COVID-19 samples from the United States, Italy and Spain.

The assay was immunoSEQ multiplex PCR, and TCRdb's table has in-frame clones only and misses some. The sample consists of some 220,000 clones, 65% to 90% of them appearing once. Germline CDR1 reads SGHKS; CDR2 reads YYEKEE (reference sequence). The CDR3 is 16 residues long. Between the trimmed V and J ends, which lost 1 base and 1 base, there was a span of 12 bases. V and J are TRBV5-5 and TRBJ1-5; D remains unclear. Input material: peripheral blood. This sequence was found in a woman in her seventies with COVID-19, enrolled during active disease. CDR3 DNA: TGTGCCAGCAGCTTGACCGGGATGGGAAGCAATCAGCCCCAGCATTTT. Its translation is CASSLTGMGSNQPQHF.